This T cell receptor beta chain was identified in a study of blood T cell repertoires in COVID-19. Study information: COVID-19 samples, acute and convalescent, were from the United States, Italy and Spain.

Germline loops: CDR1 SGHRS, CDR2 YFSETQ. This CDR3 region has 13 residues. With 1 base removed from V and 5 bases from J, the gap between germline ends came to 7 bases. Per the study methods: Using reference gene primer amplification, nucleated cell counts were estimated. Libraries were prepared by immunoSEQ multiplex PCR; TCRdb keeps only in-frame clonotypes and omits some of them. The D gene and trimming were derived from the DNA, and the V and J assignments and clone size from that table. This table has around 100,000 clones, approximately 86% appearing once. The specimen sequenced was peripheral blood. This chain connects TRBV5-1 to TRBJ2-1; D is possibly TRBD2 (5 bases). This TCR came from a man aged 50-59 years with active or convalescent COVID-19. The CDR3 region has the DNA TGCGCCAGCAGCTTGACAGCGGACAATGAGCAGTTCTTC. Translation: CASSLTADNEQFF. Supplemented by reference TRBV5-1 and TRBJ2-1, the full variable domain reads KAGVTQTPRYLIKTRGQQVTLSCSPISGHRSVSWYQQTPGQGLQFLFEYFSETQRNKGNFPGRFSGRQFSNSRSEMNVSTLELGDSALYLCASSLTADNEQFFGPGTRLTVL.